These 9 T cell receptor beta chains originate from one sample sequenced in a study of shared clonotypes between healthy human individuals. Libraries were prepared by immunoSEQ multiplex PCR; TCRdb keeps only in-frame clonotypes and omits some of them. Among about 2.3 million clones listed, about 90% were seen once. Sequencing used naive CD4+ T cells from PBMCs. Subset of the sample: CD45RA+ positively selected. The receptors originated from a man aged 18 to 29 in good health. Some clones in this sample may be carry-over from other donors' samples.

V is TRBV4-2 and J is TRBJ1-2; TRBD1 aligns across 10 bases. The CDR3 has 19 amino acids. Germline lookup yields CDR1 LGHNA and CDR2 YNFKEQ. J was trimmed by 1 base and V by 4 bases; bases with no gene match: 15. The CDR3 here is CASSRETGTGAGGNYGYTF. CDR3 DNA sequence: TGTGCCAGCAGCCGGGAAACCGGGACAGGGGCCGGCGGTAACTATGGCTACACCTTC.

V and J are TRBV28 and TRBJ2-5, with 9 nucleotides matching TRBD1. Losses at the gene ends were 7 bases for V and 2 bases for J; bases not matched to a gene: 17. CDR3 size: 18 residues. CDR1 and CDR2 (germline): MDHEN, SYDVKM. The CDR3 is CASTPGTGSVRLQETQYF. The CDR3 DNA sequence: TGTGCCAGCACACCCGGGACAGGGTCTGTCCGGCTTCAAGAGACCCAGTACTTC.

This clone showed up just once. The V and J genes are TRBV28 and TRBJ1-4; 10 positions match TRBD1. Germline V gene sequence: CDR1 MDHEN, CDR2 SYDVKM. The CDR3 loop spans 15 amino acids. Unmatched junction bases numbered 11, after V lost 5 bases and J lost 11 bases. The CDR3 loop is CASSILTGGAGKLFF. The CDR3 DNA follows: TGTGCCAGCAGTATTCTGACAGGGGGCGCGGGCAAACTGTTTTTT.

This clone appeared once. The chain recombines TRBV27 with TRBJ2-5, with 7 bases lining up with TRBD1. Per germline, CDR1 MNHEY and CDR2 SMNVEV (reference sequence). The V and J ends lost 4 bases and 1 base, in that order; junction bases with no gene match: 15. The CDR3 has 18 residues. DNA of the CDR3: TGTGCCAGCAGTTCCAGGGGGACGGGGAGTAAAAGCCAAGAGACCCAGTACTTC. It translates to CASSSRGTGSKSQETQYF.

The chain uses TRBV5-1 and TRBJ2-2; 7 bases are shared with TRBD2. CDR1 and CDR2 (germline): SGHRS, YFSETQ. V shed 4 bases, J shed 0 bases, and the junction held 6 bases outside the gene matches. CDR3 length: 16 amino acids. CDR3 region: CASSQKGLANTGELFF. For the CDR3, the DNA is TGCGCCAGCAGCCAGAAAGGACTAGCGAACACCGGGGAGCTGTTTTTT.

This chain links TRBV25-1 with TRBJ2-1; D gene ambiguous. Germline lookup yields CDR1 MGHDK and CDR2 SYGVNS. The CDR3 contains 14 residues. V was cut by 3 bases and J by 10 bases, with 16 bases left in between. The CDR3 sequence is CASSDWRQSYEQFF. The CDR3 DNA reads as TGTGCCAGCAGTGATTGGAGACAAAGCTACGAGCAGTTCTTC. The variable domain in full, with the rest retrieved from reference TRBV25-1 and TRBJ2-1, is EADIYQTPRYLVIGTGKKITLECSQTMGHDKMYWYQQDPGMELHLIHYSYGVNSTEKGDLSSESTVSRIRTEHFPLTLESARPSHTSQYLCASSDWRQSYEQFFGPGTRLTVL.

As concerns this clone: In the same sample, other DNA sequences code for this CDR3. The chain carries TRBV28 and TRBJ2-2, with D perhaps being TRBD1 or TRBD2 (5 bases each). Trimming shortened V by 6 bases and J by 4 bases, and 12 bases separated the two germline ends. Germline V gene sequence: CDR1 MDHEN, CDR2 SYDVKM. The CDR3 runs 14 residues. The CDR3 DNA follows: TGTGCCAGCAGCTCCCCTGGGGGCACCGGGGAGCTGTTTTTT. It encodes CASSSPGGTGELFF.

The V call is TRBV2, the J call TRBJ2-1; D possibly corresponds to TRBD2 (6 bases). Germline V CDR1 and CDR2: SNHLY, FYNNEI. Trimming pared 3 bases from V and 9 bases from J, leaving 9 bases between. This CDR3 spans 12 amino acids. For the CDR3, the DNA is TGTGCCAGCAGTGAGGAGGGTTTTGAGCAGTTCTTC. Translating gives CASSEEGFEQFF. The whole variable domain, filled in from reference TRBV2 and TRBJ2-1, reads EPEVTQTPSHQVTQMGQEVILRCVPISNHLYFYWYRQILGQKVEFLVSFYNNEISEKSEIFDDQFSVERPDGSNFTLKIRSTKLEDSAMYFCASSEEGFEQFFGPGTRLTVL.

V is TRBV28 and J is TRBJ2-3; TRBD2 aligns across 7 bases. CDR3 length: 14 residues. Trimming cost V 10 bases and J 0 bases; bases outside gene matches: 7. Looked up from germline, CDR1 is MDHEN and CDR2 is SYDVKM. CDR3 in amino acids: CAIGGSPSTDTQYF. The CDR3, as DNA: TGTGCCATCGGCGGGAGCCCGAGCACAGATACGCAGTATTTT.